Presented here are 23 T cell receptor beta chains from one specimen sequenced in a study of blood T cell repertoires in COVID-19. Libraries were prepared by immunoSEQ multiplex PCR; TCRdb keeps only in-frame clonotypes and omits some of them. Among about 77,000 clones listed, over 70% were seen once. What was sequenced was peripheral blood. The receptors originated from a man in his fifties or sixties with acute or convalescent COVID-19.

CDR3 amino acids: CASSEQGGLAGGTQYF. The CDR3 region has the DNA TGTGCCAGCAGTGAACAAGGGGGACTAGCGGGAGGGACGCAGTATTTT. The chain is built from TRBV6-1 and TRBJ2-3; 16 bases fit TRBD2. Trimming cost V 2 bases and J 9 bases; bases outside gene matches: 5. Germline values: CDR1 MNHNS, CDR2 SASEGT. The CDR3 covers 16 residues.

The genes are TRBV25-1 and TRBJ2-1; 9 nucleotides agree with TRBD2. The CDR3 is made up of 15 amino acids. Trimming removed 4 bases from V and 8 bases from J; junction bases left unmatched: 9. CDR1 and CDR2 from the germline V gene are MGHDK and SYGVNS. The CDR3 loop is CASSAYSGSGDEQFF. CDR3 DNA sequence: TGTGCCAGCAGTGCCTATAGCGGGAGTGGCGATGAGCAGTTCTTC.

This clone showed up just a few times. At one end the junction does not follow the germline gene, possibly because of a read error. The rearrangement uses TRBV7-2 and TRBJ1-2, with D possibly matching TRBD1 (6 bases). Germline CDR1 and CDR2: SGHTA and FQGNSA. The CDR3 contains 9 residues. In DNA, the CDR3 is TGTGCCAGCAGCTTAGGGACAGACTTC. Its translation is CASSLGTDF.

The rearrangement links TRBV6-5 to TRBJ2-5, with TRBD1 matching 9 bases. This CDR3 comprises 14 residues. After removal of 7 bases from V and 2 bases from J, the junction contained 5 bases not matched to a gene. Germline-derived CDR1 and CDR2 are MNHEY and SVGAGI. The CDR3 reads CASNAGTGQETQYF. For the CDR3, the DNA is TGTGCCAGCAACGCCGGGACAGGGCAAGAGACCCAGTACTTC.

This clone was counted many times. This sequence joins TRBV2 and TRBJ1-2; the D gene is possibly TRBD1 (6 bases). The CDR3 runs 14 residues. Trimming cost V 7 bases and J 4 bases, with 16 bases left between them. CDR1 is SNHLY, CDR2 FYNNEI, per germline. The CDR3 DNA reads TGTGCCAGCATCCGAGATGGGGGCGCCTATGGCTACACCTTC. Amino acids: CASIRDGGAYGYTF. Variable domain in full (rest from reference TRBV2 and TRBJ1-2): EPEVTQTPSHQVTQMGQEVILRCVPISNHLYFYWYRQILGQKVEFLVSFYNNEISEKSEIFDDQFSVERPDGSNFTLKIRSTKLEDSAMYFCASIRDGGAYGYTFGSGTRLTVV.

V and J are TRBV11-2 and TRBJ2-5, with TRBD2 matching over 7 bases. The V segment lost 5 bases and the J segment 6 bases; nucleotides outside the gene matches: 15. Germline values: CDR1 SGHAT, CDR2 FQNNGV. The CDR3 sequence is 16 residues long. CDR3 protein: CASSQQIVLASKTQYF. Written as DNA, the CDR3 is TGTGCCAGCAGCCAACAGATTGTACTAGCGTCGAAGACCCAGTACTTC. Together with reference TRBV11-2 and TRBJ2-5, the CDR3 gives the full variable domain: EAGVAQSPRYKIIEKRQSVAFWCNPISGHATLYWYQQILGQGPKLLIQFQNNGVVDDSQLPKDRFSAERLKGVDSTLKIQPAKLEDSAVYLCASSQQIVLASKTQYFGPGTRLLVL.

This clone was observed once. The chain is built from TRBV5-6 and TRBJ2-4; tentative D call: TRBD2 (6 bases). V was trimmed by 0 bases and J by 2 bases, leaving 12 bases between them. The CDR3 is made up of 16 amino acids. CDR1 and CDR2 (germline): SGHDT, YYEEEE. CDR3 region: CASSLEAEGPKNIQYF. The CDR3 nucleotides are TGTGCCAGCAGCTTGGAGGCGGAGGGGCCCAAAAACATTCAGTACTTC.

CDR3: CASKGVANTGELFF. The CDR3 DNA follows: TGTGCCAGCAAGGGGGTAGCGAACACCGGGGAGCTGTTTTTT. The gene calls are TRBV6-5 and TRBJ2-2, with D perhaps TRBD1 (6 bases). CDR1 is MNHEY and CDR2 is SVGAGI in the germline V gene. CDR3 length: 14 amino acids. V lost 7 bases and J 0 bases, leaving 9 bases between the germline ends.

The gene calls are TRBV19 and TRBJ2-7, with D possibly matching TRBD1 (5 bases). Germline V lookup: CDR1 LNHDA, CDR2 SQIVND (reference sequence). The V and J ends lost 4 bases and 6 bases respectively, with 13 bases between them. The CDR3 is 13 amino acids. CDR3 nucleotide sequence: TGTGCCAGTAGTAGTGAGGCAGGGATCGAGCAGTACTTC. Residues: CASSSEAGIEQYF.

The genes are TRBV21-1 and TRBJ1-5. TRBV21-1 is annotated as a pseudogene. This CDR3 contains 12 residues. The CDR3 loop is CASSKVVGLQHF. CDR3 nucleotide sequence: TGTGCCAGCAGCAAAGTTGTGGGACTCCAGCATTTT.

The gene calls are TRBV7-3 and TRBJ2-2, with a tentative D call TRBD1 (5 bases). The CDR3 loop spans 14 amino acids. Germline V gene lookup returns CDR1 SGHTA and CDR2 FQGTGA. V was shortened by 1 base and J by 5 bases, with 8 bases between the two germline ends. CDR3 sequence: CASSLRAGTGELFF. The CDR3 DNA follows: TGTGCCAGCAGCTTAAGGGCAGGGACCGGGGAGCTGTTTTTT.

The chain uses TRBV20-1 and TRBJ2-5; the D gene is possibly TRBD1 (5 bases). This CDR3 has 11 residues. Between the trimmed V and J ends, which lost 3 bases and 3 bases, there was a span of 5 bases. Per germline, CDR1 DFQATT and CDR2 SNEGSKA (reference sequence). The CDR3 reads CSARTEETQYF. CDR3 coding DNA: TGCAGTGCTAGGACAGAAGAGACCCAGTACTTC.

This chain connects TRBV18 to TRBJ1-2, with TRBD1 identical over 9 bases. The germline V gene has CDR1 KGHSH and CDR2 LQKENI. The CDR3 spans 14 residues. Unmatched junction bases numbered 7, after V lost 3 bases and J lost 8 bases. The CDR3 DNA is TGTGCCAGCTCACCCGGGACAGGGATCTTAGGCTACACCTTC. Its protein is CASSPGTGILGYTF. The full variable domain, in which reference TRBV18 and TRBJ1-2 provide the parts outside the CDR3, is NAGVMQNPRHLVRRRGQEARLRCSPMKGHSHVYWYRQLPEEGLKFMVYLQKENIIDESGMPKERFSAEFPKEGPSILRIQQVVRGDSAAYFCASSPGTGILGYTFGSGTRLTVV.

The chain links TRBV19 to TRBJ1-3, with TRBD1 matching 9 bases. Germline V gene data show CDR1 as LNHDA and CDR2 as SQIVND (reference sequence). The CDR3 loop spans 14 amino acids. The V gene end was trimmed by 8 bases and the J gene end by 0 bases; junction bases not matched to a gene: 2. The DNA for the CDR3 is TGTGCCAGTGGGACAGGGAGCTCTGGAAACACCATATATTTT. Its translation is CASGTGSSGNTIYF.

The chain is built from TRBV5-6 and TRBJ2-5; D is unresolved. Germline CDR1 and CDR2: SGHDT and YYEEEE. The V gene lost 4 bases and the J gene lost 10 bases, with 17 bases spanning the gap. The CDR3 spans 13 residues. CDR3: CASSRVLFPFQYF. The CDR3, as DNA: TGTGCCAGCAGCCGGGTCCTATTTCCCTTCCAGTACTTC. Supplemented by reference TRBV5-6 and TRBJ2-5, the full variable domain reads DAGVTQSPTHLIKTRGQQVTLRCSPKSGHDTVSWYQQALGQGPQFIFQYYEEEERQRGNFPDRFSGHQFPNYSSELNVNALLLGDSALYLCASSRVLFPFQYFGPGTRLLVL.

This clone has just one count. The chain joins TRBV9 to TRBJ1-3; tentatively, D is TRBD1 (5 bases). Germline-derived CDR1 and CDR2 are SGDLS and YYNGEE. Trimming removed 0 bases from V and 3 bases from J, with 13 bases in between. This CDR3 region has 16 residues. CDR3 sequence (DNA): TGTGCCAGCAGCGTAGCCACGACGGGGGTTGGAAACACCATATATTTT. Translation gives CASSVATTGVGNTIYF.

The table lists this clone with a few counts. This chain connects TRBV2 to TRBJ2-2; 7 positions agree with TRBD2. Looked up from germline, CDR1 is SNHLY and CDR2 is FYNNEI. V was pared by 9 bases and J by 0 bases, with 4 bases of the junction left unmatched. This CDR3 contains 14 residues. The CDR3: CASRAGANTGELFF. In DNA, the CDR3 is TGTGCCAGTCGCGCGGGGGCGAACACCGGGGAGCTGTTTTTT.

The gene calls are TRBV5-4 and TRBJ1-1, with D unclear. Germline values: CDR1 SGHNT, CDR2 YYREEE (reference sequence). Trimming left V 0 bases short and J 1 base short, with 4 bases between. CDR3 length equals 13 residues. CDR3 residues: CASSLDTNTEAFF. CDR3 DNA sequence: TGTGCCAGCAGCTTGGACACGAACACTGAAGCTTTCTTT. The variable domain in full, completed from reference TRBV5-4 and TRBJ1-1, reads ETGVTQSPTHLIKTRGQQVTLRCSSQSGHNTVSWYQQALGQGPQFIFQYYREEENGRGNFPPRFSGLQFPNYSSELNVNALELDDSALYLCASSLDTNTEAFFGQGTRLTVV.

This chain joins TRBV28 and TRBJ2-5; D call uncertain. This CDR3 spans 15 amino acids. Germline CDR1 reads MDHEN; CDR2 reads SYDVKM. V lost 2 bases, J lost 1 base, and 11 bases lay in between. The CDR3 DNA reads TGTGCCAGCAGTTTACGTGGGCTCCTCCAAGAGACCCAGTACTTC. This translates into CASSLRGLLQETQYF.

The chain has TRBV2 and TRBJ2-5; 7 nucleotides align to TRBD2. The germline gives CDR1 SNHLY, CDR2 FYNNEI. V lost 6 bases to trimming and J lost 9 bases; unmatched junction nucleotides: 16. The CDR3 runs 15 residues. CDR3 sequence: CASSQGASGQSAQYF. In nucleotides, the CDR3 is TGTGCCAGCAGCCAAGGGGCTAGCGGCCAGAGCGCCCAGTACTTC.

Here the CDR3 DNA reads TGTGCCAGCGCCGGACAGGGGAGGACCCTCTACGAGCAGTACTTC. Translation: CASAGQGRTLYEQYF. The V gene is TRBV28, the J gene TRBJ2-7, with TRBD1 identical over 9 bases. Per germline, CDR1 MDHEN and CDR2 SYDVKM. V lost 8 bases to trimming and J lost 3 bases; unmatched junction nucleotides: 11. The CDR3 runs 15 residues.

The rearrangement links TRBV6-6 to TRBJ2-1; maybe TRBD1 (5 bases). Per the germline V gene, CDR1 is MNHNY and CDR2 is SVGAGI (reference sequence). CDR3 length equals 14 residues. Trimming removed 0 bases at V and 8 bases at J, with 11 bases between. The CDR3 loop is CASSYSRERDEQFF. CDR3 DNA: TGTGCCAGCAGTTACTCCAGGGAACGGGATGAGCAGTTCTTC.

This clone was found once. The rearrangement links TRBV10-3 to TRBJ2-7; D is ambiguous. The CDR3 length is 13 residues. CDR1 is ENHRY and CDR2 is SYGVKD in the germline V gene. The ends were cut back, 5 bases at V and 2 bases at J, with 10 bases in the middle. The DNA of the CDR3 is TGTGCCATCAGTCAGGCCGGAACCTACGAGCAGTACGTC. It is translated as CAISQAGTYEQYV.